The present T cell receptor (beta chain) was sequenced within a study of glioma-infiltrating T cells. V was trimmed by 8 bases and J by 0 bases, leaving 20 bases between them. The CDR3 contains 16 residues. Germline CDR1 and CDR2: MNHNS and SASEGT. Overall study results and limits: Above-expected tissue-blood divergence occurred in all gliomas, most in low-grade ones. Tissue and blood shared very few CDR3 sequences.

This clonotype has ten or more counts. Antigen specificity is unknown. The iRepertoire nested amplicon-rescue multiplex PCR amplified TCR alpha and beta CDR3s from RNA. One-step reverse transcription and amplification started from approximately 100-400 ng of tissue mRNA or PBMC total RNA. TCRdb re-analysed the multiplex PCR reads in MiXCR, keeping a single row per CDR3 protein. The repertoire holds about 20,000 distinct CDR3 sequences, with 20% to 25% as singletons. The chain joins TRBV6-1 to TRBJ2-7; maybe TRBD2 (6 bases). This TCR was sampled from a human donor with low-grade glioma or glioblastoma, undergoing nonglioma brain surgery, or in good health (not recorded which). Material: glioma tissue, nonneoplastic brain tissue, or PBMCs (not recorded which). The CDR3 coding sequence is TGTGCCAGCCTCCCTCACCGACTAGACAGCTCCTACGAGCAGTACTTC. The encoded protein is CASLPHRLDSSYEQYF.